This T cell receptor beta chain was sequenced during a study of human CD8 memory T cell subsets (dated by TCRdb to about 2020). In the study overall: TCRbeta repertoires of stem-like (TSTEM), progenitor exhausted-like (TPEX) and effector memory CD8+ T cell subsets were compared to assess their clonal relationships. TCRbeta repertoires were obtained from several donors, each contributing TSTEM, TPEX and effector memory subsets.

The CDR3 spans 13 residues, from the cysteine through the phenylalanine. The DNA is unrecorded. Based on the germline V gene, the CDR1 and CDR2 sequences are MNHEY and SVGEGT. Broad study findings and their caveats: Normalized Shannon-Wiener diversity was similarly high in TSTEM and TPEX subsets, while effector memory subsets were less diverse by comparison. Greater repertoire diversity in TSTEM than in TPEX subsets was suggested by Chao1 estimates, potentially reflecting a broader range of specificities. The stem-like TSTEM and TPEX subsets each shared clonotypes with effector memory cells, but the TSTEM and TPEX repertoires had minimal overlap with each other, suggesting distinct antigen spectra. Sequencing was limited to TCRbeta chains, and the repertoire comparisons were based on about 6 donors analyzed with paired t-tests and Bonferroni correction.

Frequency alone marks this clonotype as medium-sized (0.01 to 0.1%); no count is stored. No cognate antigen has been identified for it. A Human TCR Profiling Kit was used to prepare UMI-labeled 5' RACE TCRbeta libraries. Every TCRbeta library was prepared in parallel with an identical number of PCR cycles. The paper's processing steps were these. The number of functional CDR3beta clonotypes in each TCRbeta library ranged from about 2,700 to 18,000. MIGEC 1.2.9 was used for UMI extraction and consensus assembly, with at least three reads per UMI being required. MiXCR 3.0.3 was used to extract in-frame CDR3beta repertoires. Diversity metrics were computed in VDJtools 1.2.1 after downsampling each sample to 42,000 randomly selected UMIs. For each sample pair, the repertoire overlap metrics D, R and F2 were calculated in VDJtools using the top 3,000 clones. TCRdb reprocessed the reads and provides one entry for every CDR3 protein sequence; no DNA is given. In this record, the V and J calls reflect TCRdb's handling and not the investigators' own analysis. This sample's records show 3,000 to 4,500 distinct CDR3 sequences. The ten largest clonotypes hold 15% to 20% of the sample.

Density gradient separation was used to isolate peripheral blood mononuclear cells from buffy coats of healthy donors. Negative magnetic separation using EasySep or MojoSort CD8+ T cell isolation kits was how the study enriched total CD8+ T cells. For each subset, total RNA was extracted using an RNeasy Mini Kit from duplicate vials of some 150,000 sorted CD8+ T cells. PBMCs were used either fresh or after being cryopreserved in fetal bovine serum containing roughly 10% DMSO. Fluorescence-activated cell sorting on a FACSAria III was used to sort the CD8+ T cell subsets to purity. The TCR was taken from a human donor in good health. Specimen: CD8+ T cells from PBMCs. The chain was built from TRBV6-2 or TRBV6-3 and TRBJ2-1. This receptor carries the CDR3 CASSYSKSNEQFF.